Listed below are T cell receptor beta chains from one sample, sequenced in a study of shared clonotypes between healthy human individuals. Profiled with immunoSEQ multiplex PCR; TCRdb holds only in-frame clones, not every one. The table has about 600,000 clones, roughly 97% seen once. Sequenced input: naive CD4+ T cells sorted from blood. Receptors originate from a woman under 40 in good health. Each CDR3 is given with its conserved first and last residue. Each record gives: D gene, V gene, J gene, clone size, CDR3 protein, CDR3 DNA. A D gene is named only where the DNA matches it firmly. Some rows have no size entry. The others give once, few or many, or a class for an expanded clone.

D gene: TRBD1
V gene: TRBV5-4
J gene: TRBJ1-3
clone size: once
CDR3 protein: CASSDLGQRTGAGNTIYF
CDR3 DNA: TGTGCCAGCAGCGACCTCGGGCAGAGGACAGGGGCTGGAAACACCATATATTTT

D gene: TRBD1
V gene: TRBV10-2
J gene: TRBJ2-5
clone size: NA
CDR3 protein: CASSEVDRGILRRQETQYF
CDR3 DNA: TGCGCCAGCAGTGAGGTGGACAGGGGCATATTGCGGAGACAAGAGACCCAGTACTTC

D gene: NA
V gene: TRBV28
J gene: TRBJ1-6
clone size: NA
CDR3 protein: CASSLHGDNSPLHF
CDR3 DNA: TGTGCCAGCAGTTTACACGGGGATAATTCACCCCTCCACTTT

D gene: NA
V gene: TRBV5-8
J gene: TRBJ2-2
clone size: NA
CDR3 protein: CASSLGQTTDTGELFF
CDR3 DNA: TGTGCCAGCAGCTTGGGACAGACCACGGACACCGGGGAGCTGTTTTTT

D gene: NA
V gene: TRBV28
J gene: TRBJ2-7
clone size: NA
CDR3 protein: CASSTSPVYHEQYF
CDR3 DNA: TGTGCCAGCAGTACCAGCCCCGTATACCACGAGCAGTACTTC

D gene: NA
V gene: TRBV6-5
J gene: TRBJ1-1
clone size: NA
CDR3 protein: CASSYARATEAFF
CDR3 DNA: TGTGCCAGCAGTTACGCCAGGGCCACTGAAGCTTTCTTT

D gene: TRBD2
V gene: TRBV7-2
J gene: TRBJ2-1
clone size: NA
CDR3 protein: CASSAQSGIPFDEQFF
CDR3 DNA: TGTGCCAGCAGCGCTCAAAGCGGGATCCCCTTCGATGAGCAGTTCTTC

D gene: NA
V gene: TRBV6-6
J gene: TRBJ2-7
clone size: NA
CDR3 protein: CASSYSRPRVDEQYF
CDR3 DNA: TGTGCCAGCAGTTACTCGCGCCCAAGAGTGGACGAGCAGTACTTC

D gene: NA
V gene: TRBV28
J gene: TRBJ1-3
clone size: NA
CDR3 protein: CASSTFGEVDSSGNTIYF
CDR3 DNA: TGTGCCAGCAGTACATTCGGGGAGGTGGACAGCTCTGGAAACACCATATATTTT

D gene: TRBD1
V gene: TRBV2
J gene: TRBJ2-5
clone size: NA
CDR3 protein: CASNKQGVKETQYF
CDR3 DNA: TGTGCCAGCAACAAACAGGGGGTCAAGGAGACCCAGTACTTC

D gene: NA
V gene: TRBV30
J gene: TRBJ2-1
clone size: NA
CDR3 protein: CAWREISGAPDEQFF
CDR3 DNA: TGTGCCTGGAGGGAAATTAGCGGTGCCCCTGATGAGCAGTTCTTC

D gene: TRBD1
V gene: TRBV28
J gene: TRBJ1-5
clone size: NA
CDR3 protein: CASSTNRGWNQPQHF
CDR3 DNA: TGTGCCAGCAGTACTAACAGGGGATGGAATCAGCCCCAGCATTTT

D gene: NA
V gene: TRBV7-9
J gene: TRBJ2-1
clone size: NA
CDR3 protein: CASSLGEVRSDEQFF
CDR3 DNA: TGTGCCAGCAGCTTAGGAGAGGTTAGATCGGATGAGCAGTTCTTC

D gene: NA
V gene: TRBV5-5
J gene: TRBJ1-1
clone size: NA
CDR3 protein: CASSLATTVDTEAFF
CDR3 DNA: TGTGCCAGCAGCTTGGCCACAACCGTGGACACTGAAGCTTTCTTT

D gene: TRBD1
V gene: TRBV19
J gene: TRBJ1-2
clone size: NA
CDR3 protein: CASSSRGQGYGYTF
CDR3 DNA: TGTGCCAGTAGTTCAAGGGGACAGGGCTATGGCTACACCTTC

D gene: TRBD1
V gene: TRBV27
J gene: TRBJ1-1
clone size: NA
CDR3 protein: CASSLSGQGPGNTEAFF
CDR3 DNA: TGTGCCAGCAGTTTGTCGGGACAGGGACCCGGGAACACTGAAGCTTTCTTT

D gene: NA
V gene: TRBV4-1
J gene: TRBJ2-7
clone size: NA
CDR3 protein: CASSQTLQANHEQYF
CDR3 DNA: TGCGCCAGCAGCCAAACGCTCCAGGCAAATCACGAGCAGTACTTC

D gene: NA
V gene: TRBV6-1
J gene: TRBJ1-1
clone size: NA
CDR3 protein: CASGPMNTEAFF
CDR3 DNA: TGTGCCAGCGGTCCGATGAACACTGAAGCTTTCTTT

D gene: NA
V gene: TRBV27
J gene: TRBJ2-7
clone size: NA
CDR3 protein: CASSFLGFSYEQYF
CDR3 DNA: TGTGCCAGCAGTTTTCTCGGGTTCTCCTACGAGCAGTACTTC

D gene: TRBD2
V gene: TRBV27
J gene: TRBJ2-1
clone size: once
CDR3 protein: CASSISGSSYNEQFF
CDR3 DNA: TGTGCCAGCAGTATTAGCGGGAGTTCCTACAATGAGCAGTTCTTC

D gene: NA
V gene: TRBV2
J gene: TRBJ2-2
clone size: NA
CDR3 protein: CASRTSLRNTGELFF
CDR3 DNA: TGTGCCAGCAGAACTAGCTTGAGGAACACCGGGGAGCTGTTTTTT

D gene: NA
V gene: TRBV9
J gene: TRBJ2-3
clone size: NA
CDR3 protein: CASSIGLRDTQYF
CDR3 DNA: TGTGCCAGCAGCATAGGACTGCGAGATACGCAGTATTTT

D gene: TRBD1
V gene: TRBV28
J gene: TRBJ1-4
clone size: NA
CDR3 protein: CASKGAGEKLFF
CDR3 DNA: TGTGCCAGCAAGGGGGCGGGAGAAAAACTGTTTTTT

D gene: NA
V gene: TRBV2
J gene: TRBJ1-2
clone size: NA
CDR3 protein: CASSENSSNYGYTF
CDR3 DNA: TGTGCCAGCAGTGAAAACAGTTCCAACTATGGCTACACCTTC

D gene: TRBD2
V gene: TRBV15
J gene: TRBJ2-5
clone size: NA
CDR3 protein: CATSNQWLAGQETQYF
CDR3 DNA: TGTGCCACCAGCAACCAGTGGCTAGCGGGCCAAGAGACCCAGTACTTC

D gene: TRBD1
V gene: TRBV5-1
J gene: TRBJ1-1
clone size: NA
CDR3 protein: CASSLAGGRDTEAFF
CDR3 DNA: TGCGCCAGCAGCTTGGCAGGGGGCCGAGACACTGAAGCTTTCTTT

D gene: NA
V gene: TRBV10-2
J gene: TRBJ1-1
clone size: NA
CDR3 protein: CATEGVYTEAFF
CDR3 DNA: TGCGCCACCGAAGGCGTTTACACTGAAGCTTTCTTT

D gene: NA
V gene: TRBV27
J gene: TRBJ2-2
clone size: NA
CDR3 protein: CASSHDGTGELFF
CDR3 DNA: TGTGCCAGCAGCCATGACGGCACCGGGGAGCTGTTTTTT

D gene: NA
V gene: TRBV7-6
J gene: TRBJ1-1
clone size: NA
CDR3 protein: CASSPFQDTEAFF
CDR3 DNA: TGTGCCAGCAGCCCTTTCCAGGACACTGAAGCTTTCTTT

D gene: NA
V gene: TRBV6-5
J gene: TRBJ1-1
clone size: NA
CDR3 protein: CASSSATENTEAFF
CDR3 DNA: TGTGCCAGCAGTTCCGCCACCGAGAACACTGAAGCTTTCTTT

D gene: NA
V gene: TRBV19
J gene: TRBJ2-6
clone size: NA
CDR3 protein: CASSDHGTPLSGANVLTF
CDR3 DNA: TGTGCCAGTAGTGACCACGGGACACCCCTCTCTGGGGCCAACGTCCTGACTTTC

D gene: NA
V gene: TRBV15
J gene: TRBJ2-7
clone size: NA
CDR3 protein: CATSRDTGFSHEQYF
CDR3 DNA: TGTGCCACCAGCAGAGACACAGGGTTTTCCCACGAGCAGTACTTC

D gene: NA
V gene: TRBV7-8
J gene: TRBJ2-1
clone size: NA
CDR3 protein: CASSTRLDYNEQFF
CDR3 DNA: TGTGCCAGCAGCACCAGACTAGACTACAATGAGCAGTTCTTC

D gene: TRBD2
V gene: TRBV11-2
J gene: TRBJ2-1
clone size: NA
CDR3 protein: CASKGREGMDEQFF
CDR3 DNA: TGTGCCAGCAAGGGGCGGGAGGGTATGGATGAGCAGTTCTTC

D gene: NA
V gene: TRBV28
J gene: TRBJ2-1
clone size: NA
CDR3 protein: CASSLSLGGYNEQFF
CDR3 DNA: TGTGCCAGCAGTTTATCTTTAGGGGGTTACAATGAGCAGTTCTTC

D gene: NA
V gene: TRBV28
J gene: TRBJ1-2
clone size: NA
CDR3 protein: CASSRTDYGYTF
CDR3 DNA: TGTGCCAGCTCAAGGACGGATTATGGCTACACCTTC

D gene: NA
V gene: TRBV5-1
J gene: TRBJ1-4
clone size: NA
CDR3 protein: CASSRAGLGRTPLHEKLFF
CDR3 DNA: TGCGCCAGCAGCCGGGCTGGGCTTGGCAGGACTCCTCTGCATGAAAAACTGTTTTTT

D gene: NA
V gene: TRBV28
J gene: TRBJ2-7
clone size: NA
CDR3 protein: CASSLSGRSAYEQYF
CDR3 DNA: TGTGCCAGCAGTTTAAGTGGGAGAAGCGCCTACGAGCAGTACTTC

D gene: NA
V gene: TRBV30
J gene: TRBJ1-2
clone size: NA
CDR3 protein: CAWTLGRVHGYTF
CDR3 DNA: TGTGCCTGGACCCTTGGAAGGGTTCATGGCTACACCTTC

D gene: NA
V gene: TRBV11-2
J gene: TRBJ2-5
clone size: NA
CDR3 protein: CASSLGDGHTETQYF
CDR3 DNA: TGTGCCAGCAGCTTGGGGGACGGCCATACGGAGACCCAGTACTTC

D gene: NA
V gene: TRBV18
J gene: TRBJ2-3
clone size: NA
CDR3 protein: CASSPSQASDTQYF
CDR3 DNA: TGTGCCAGCTCACCATCACAGGCCTCAGATACGCAGTATTTT

D gene: NA
V gene: TRBV19
J gene: TRBJ1-2
clone size: once
CDR3 protein: CASSTYTQSGYTF
CDR3 DNA: TGTGCCAGTAGTACCTATACGCAGTCGGGCTACACCTTC

D gene: NA
V gene: TRBV5-1
J gene: TRBJ1-1
clone size: once
CDR3 protein: CASSSVQINAFF
CDR3 DNA: TGCGCCAGCAGCTCAGTTCAGATTAACGCTTTCTTT

D gene: NA
V gene: TRBV5-8
J gene: TRBJ2-3
clone size: NA
CDR3 protein: CASSRSGGADTQYF
CDR3 DNA: TGTGCCAGCAGCCGGAGTGGGGGTGCAGATACGCAGTATTTT

D gene: TRBD1
V gene: TRBV11-2
J gene: TRBJ1-1
clone size: NA
CDR3 protein: CASSLVRDREGEAFF
CDR3 DNA: TGTGCCAGCAGCTTAGTCCGGGACAGGGAAGGTGAAGCTTTCTTT

D gene: NA
V gene: TRBV20-1
J gene: TRBJ1-2
clone size: NA
CDR3 protein: CSAREVDGYTF
CDR3 DNA: TGCAGTGCTAGAGAAGTGGATGGCTACACCTTC

D gene: TRBD1
V gene: TRBV6-5
J gene: TRBJ1-4
clone size: NA
CDR3 protein: CASRADRGGEKLFF
CDR3 DNA: TGTGCCAGCAGAGCGGACAGGGGTGGGGAAAAACTGTTTTTT

D gene: NA
V gene: TRBV2
J gene: TRBJ2-7
clone size: NA
CDR3 protein: CASSGTGRAYEQYF
CDR3 DNA: TGTGCCAGCAGCGGGACCGGGAGAGCCTACGAGCAGTACTTC

D gene: NA
V gene: TRBV5-1
J gene: TRBJ2-7
clone size: NA
CDR3 protein: CASRDDIPSYEQYF
CDR3 DNA: TGCGCCAGCAGGGACGACATTCCCAGCTACGAGCAGTACTTC

D gene: NA
V gene: TRBV5-4
J gene: TRBJ1-1
clone size: NA
CDR3 protein: CASSTISIMNTEAFF
CDR3 DNA: TGTGCCAGCAGCACAATTTCCATTATGAACACTGAAGCTTTCTTT

D gene: NA
V gene: TRBV11-2
J gene: TRBJ1-5
clone size: NA
CDR3 protein: CASSVAGSNQPQHF
CDR3 DNA: TGTGCCAGCAGCGTGGCGGGCAGCAATCAGCCCCAGCATTTT

D gene: TRBD1
V gene: TRBV2
J gene: TRBJ2-5
clone size: NA
CDR3 protein: CASKMDRGGETQYF
CDR3 DNA: TGTGCCAGCAAGATGGACAGGGGTGGGGAGACCCAGTACTTC

D gene: TRBD1
V gene: TRBV5-1
J gene: TRBJ2-6
clone size: NA
CDR3 protein: CASRPGTVSMGSGANVLTF
CDR3 DNA: TGCGCCAGCAGACCCGGGACAGTGTCTATGGGCTCTGGGGCCAACGTCCTGACTTTC

D gene: TRBD1
V gene: TRBV28
J gene: TRBJ1-2
clone size: once
CDR3 protein: CASSAPTGGSYGYTF
CDR3 DNA: TGTGCCAGCAGTGCGCCGACAGGGGGCAGCTATGGCTACACCTTC